The source of this T cell receptor (beta chain) is a study of T cells after yellow fever vaccination. Deletions cut 0 bases from V and 7 bases from J, with 16 bases between. Germline-derived CDR1 and CDR2 are SGHDT and YYEEEE. The CDR3 is 16 residues long. TCRdb used MiXCR to reprocess the 5' RACE reads, holding one entry per CDR3 protein. The table lists about 630,000 distinct CDR3 sequences, roughly 12% of them singletons. The chain is built from TRBV5-6 and TRBJ2-2; no clear D gene. The receptor was derived from a man aged 25 to 45 who received the YFV17D yellow fever vaccine. The specimen was PBMCs, collected on the day of the yellow fever booster vaccination. The CDR3 protein is CASSLVGLGSGGELFF. The CDR3 nucleotides are TGTGCCAGCAGCTTGGTGGGTTTGGGTTCAGGCGGGGAGCTGTTTTTT.